This TCR beta chain was recorded in a study of blood T cell repertoires in COVID-19 (TCRdb year 2020). Background on the whole study: Collaborator samples came from the United States, Italy and Spain and covered acute and convalescent phases of COVID-19. Samples were obtained from the ongoing ImmuneRACE study (first 160 participants) and from over a thousand subjects provided by 6 global collaborators. The prospective study material was composed of cDNA or gDNA derived from T cells, B-cell-depleted T cells, or PBMCs. The dataset comprised deeply sampled blood TCRbeta repertoires from subjects exposed to, actively infected with, or recovered from COVID-19. The repertoires were released in a freely available public database meant as a resource for research on the immune response to SARS-CoV-2. Nearly every sample came with metadata listing a de-identified subject ID, COVID-19 status, age in years and sex. HLA class I and class II types, where available, came from metadata supplied by the sample provider rather than from assay-based typing.

Collaborating institutions collected whole blood in K2EDTA tubes following their own protocols. For TCRbeta analysis, collaborator samples were shipped as frozen whole blood, as isolated PBMCs, or as DNA extracted from either sample type. Ends trimmed: V by 11 bases, J by 6 bases; bases unmatched to a gene: 7. The germline V gene (reference sequence) gives CDR1 as LNHDA and CDR2 as SQIVND. The CDR3 holds 12 amino acids from the cysteine to the phenylalanine. The CDR3 DNA has 36 bases and is translated from base 1. Overall study results and their limits: The quantity of clinical and demographic metadata differed by source and by participant and was supplied without curation.

As regards this clone: This receptor's antigen is unknown. Nothing much larger sits one base from this clone, and base qualities are not available.

TCRbeta CDR3 regions were amplified from genomic DNA using the immunoSEQ Assay, a bias-controlled multiplex PCR. From the authors' description of their analysis: Within the assay, amplification of reference gene primers was used to estimate how many nucleated cells each sample contained. To quantify the absolute abundance of each unique TCRbeta CDR3 rearrangement, sequence reads were collapsed and filtered. For each sample, productive Simpson clonality was calculated by taking the square root of Simpson's diversity index across productive rearrangements. TCRdb provides this immuneACCESS table in a form limited to in-frame rearrangements. Some clones are lacking; in checked studies, under half of them reflect an unresolved V gene, and why the rest are absent is not known. V and J calls and clone size are given by that table; D and trimming were obtained from the DNA. This sample comprises a few hundred thousand clones, roughly 83% of them detected only once. The ten largest clones take up about 1.7% of the sample.

The material sequenced was peripheral blood. This TCR came from a woman aged 50 to 60 with acute or convalescent COVID-19. The chain is encoded by TRBV19 joined to TRBJ1-1, and 9 bases in between align with TRBD1. The nucleotides are TGTGCCGCTCGGGGACAGGGCTCTGAAGCTTTCTTT. Protein translation: CAARGQGSEAFF.